Following are 8 T cell receptor beta chains from one sample sequenced in a study of radiotherapy plus CTLA-4 blockade in lung cancer. Sequenced by immunoSEQ multiplex PCR; TCRdb stores in-frame clones only, minus some. The table includes fewer than 150,000 clones, around 75% detected once. The sample was peripheral blood, taken from a patient treated with radiotherapy plus ipilimumab. The receptors here all came from a human donor with non-small cell lung cancer who had a partial response to radiotherapy plus ipilimumab.

The V gene is TRBV6-5, the J gene TRBJ2-5; TRBD2 matches 8 bases. The CDR3 spans 14 residues. From germline, CDR1 is MNHEY and CDR2 SVGAGI. Trimming cost V 2 bases and J 5 bases; bases outside gene matches: 4. The CDR3 reads CASSYAGGGETQYF. In DNA, the CDR3 is TGTGCCAGCAGTTACGCGGGAGGAGGGGAGACCCAGTACTTC.

The chain recombines TRBV9 with TRBJ2-1; 12 bases agree with TRBD2. The CDR3 runs to 17 residues. Trimming cost V 4 bases and J 5 bases; bases outside gene matches: 10. Per germline, CDR1 SGDLS and CDR2 YYNGEE. CDR3 sequence: CASSPRTSGMTHNEQFF. In nucleotides, the CDR3 is TGTGCCAGCAGCCCCCGGACTAGCGGGATGACCCACAATGAGCAGTTCTTC.

The chain employs TRBV5-6 and TRBJ2-7, with D hard to call. V lost 0 bases to trimming and J lost 2 bases, with 9 bases between them. The CDR3 contains 14 residues. Germline CDR1 reads SGHDT; CDR2 reads YYEEEE. The CDR3 DNA reads as TGTGCCAGCAGCTTGGGCCTATCCACCTACGAGCAGTACTTC. Its translation is CASSLGLSTYEQYF.

This clone was seen more than once but under ten times. The chain has TRBV6-5 and TRBJ2-2, with TRBD1 identical over 7 bases. The CDR3 contains 14 residues. The ends lost 6 bases at V and 4 bases at J; junction bases unmatched: 5. The germline V gene encodes CDR1 MNHEY and CDR2 SVGAGI. Here the CDR3 reads CASRPGQSTGELFF. In DNA, the CDR3 is TGTGCCAGCAGACCGGGACAGAGCACCGGGGAGCTGTTTTTT.

The rearrangement links TRBV15 to TRBJ2-7; weak D call: TRBD1 (6 bases). Trimming removed 5 bases at V and 7 bases at J, with 12 bases between. The CDR3 runs to 12 residues. In germline, CDR1 is LNHNV, CDR2 YYDKDF (reference sequence). CDR3 nucleotide sequence: TGTGCCACCAGCGGGGGACACAGGGAGCAGTACTTC. Its protein product is CATSGGHREQYF.

This chain uses TRBV25-1 with TRBJ1-4; unclear D gene. Germline CDR1 MGHDK, CDR2 SYGVNS. CDR3 size: 13 residues. V shed 0 bases and J shed 10 bases, with 9 bases lying between them. In DNA, the CDR3 is TGTGCCAGCAGTGAATATATGACACGAAAACTGTTTTTT. Residues: CASSEYMTRKLFF.

The chain uses TRBV10-1 and TRBJ1-2; 12 bases match TRBD1. V was clipped by 7 bases and J by 4 bases; unmatched bases: 16. CDR3 length equals 18 residues. Germline V CDR1 and CDR2: WNHNN, SYGVQD (reference sequence). The CDR3 loop is CASNHIPGQGASSYGYTF. CDR3 sequence (DNA): TGCGCCAGCAATCACATACCGGGACAGGGGGCCTCTAGCTATGGCTACACCTTC.

The chain uses TRBV6-5 and TRBJ2-2, with a weak D call TRBD2 (5 bases). V was clipped by 2 bases and J by 3 bases, with 10 bases between them. The CDR3 has 15 amino acids. CDR1 and CDR2 (germline): MNHEY, SVGAGI. CDR3 DNA sequence: TGTGCCAGCAGTTACAGAGGGTTTGACACCGGGGAGCTGTTTTTT. Protein: CASSYRGFDTGELFF.